Each of the 5 T cell receptor beta chains below was sequenced from the same sample in a study. Tregs were sorted as CD4+CD25+CD127-/low cells. MiXCR, run by TCRdb on the 5' RACE reads, gives a single entry per CDR3 protein. The sample shows 46,000 or so distinct CDR3 sequences, 22% of them seen only once. Input material: Tregs sorted from a lymph node. These receptors all stem from a female donor with breast cancer.

This clonotype was recorded at least ten times. This chain uses TRBV7-3 with TRBJ2-7; a weak D match, TRBD2 (5 bases). CDR1 and CDR2 from the germline V gene are SGHTA and FQGTGA. This CDR3 has 15 residues. Deletions cut 8 bases from V and 3 bases from J, with 20 bases between. CDR3 amino acids: CASVVVGRPLYEQYF. The DNA for the CDR3 is TGTGCCAGCGTAGTAGTAGGGAGACCTCTCTACGAGCAGTACTTC.

Points on this clonotype: This may come from a read error, since a much larger clone is one base off. The chain is built from TRBV5-1 and TRBJ2-5, with D perhaps given as TRBD1 or TRBD2 (5 bases each). Trimming left V 4 bases short and J 1 base short, with 11 bases between. This CDR3 is 14 amino acids long. Germline V gene lookup returns CDR1 SGHRS and CDR2 YFSETQ. CDR3 amino acids: CASSDRDGQETQYF. CDR3 coding DNA: TGCGCCAGCAGCGACCGGGACGGCCAAGAGACCCAGTACTTC.

The rearrangement uses TRBV12-3 or TRBV12-4 and TRBJ1-5; D might be TRBD1 (6 bases). The CDR3 has 16 amino acids. With 2 bases removed from V and 1 base from J, the gap between germline ends came to 12 bases. For the CDR3, the DNA is TGTGCCAGCAGTTTACAGGGGCTAGGGAGCAATCAGCCCCAGCATTTT. Amino acids: CASSLQGLGSNQPQHF.

This clonotype was counted between two and nine times. The rearrangement uses TRBV12-5 and TRBJ1-2; no definite D call. Trimming stripped 5 bases from V and 6 bases from J, with 10 bases between. This CDR3 has 12 amino acids. CDR1 and CDR2 from the germline V gene are LGHNT and FRNRAP. The CDR3 coding sequence is TGTGCTAGTGGTCCCGATGGAGATGGCTACACCTTC. This encodes CASGPDGDGYTF.

The V and J genes are TRBV18 and TRBJ1-1; TRBD1 agrees at 9 bases. The length of the CDR3 is 13 residues. Germline V gene data show CDR1 as KGHSH and CDR2 as LQKENI. J lost 5 bases, V lost 5 bases, and 3 bases had no gene match. The CDR3 loop reads CASSTGGGTEAFF. The CDR3 DNA reads as TGTGCCAGCTCAACAGGGGGCGGAACTGAAGCTTTCTTT.